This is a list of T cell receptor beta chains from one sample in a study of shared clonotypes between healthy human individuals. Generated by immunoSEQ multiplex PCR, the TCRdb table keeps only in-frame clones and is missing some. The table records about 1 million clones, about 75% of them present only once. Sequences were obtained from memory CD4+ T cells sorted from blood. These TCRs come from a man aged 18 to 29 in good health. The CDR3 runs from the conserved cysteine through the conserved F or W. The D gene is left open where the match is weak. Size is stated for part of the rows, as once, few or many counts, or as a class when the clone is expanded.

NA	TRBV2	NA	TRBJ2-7	CASSRRNYEQYF	TGTGCCAGCAGTAGGAGGAACTACGAGCAGTACTTC
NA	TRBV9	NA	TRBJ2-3	CASSVRLTDTQYF	TGTGCCAGCAGCGTAAGGCTCACAGATACGCAGTATTTT
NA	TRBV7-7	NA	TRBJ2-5	CASSSEYLSQETQYF	TGTGCTAGCAGCTCGGAGTACCTATCCCAAGAGACCCAGTACTTC
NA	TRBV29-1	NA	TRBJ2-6	CSVEAQTSSGANVLTF	TGCAGCGTTGAAGCCCAGACCTCCTCTGGGGCCAACGTCCTGACTTTC
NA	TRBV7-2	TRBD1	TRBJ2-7	CASSSRQGDAAMQYF	TGTGCCAGCAGCTCAAGACAGGGCGATGCTGCGATGCAGTACTTC
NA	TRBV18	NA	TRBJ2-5	CASSPPSLGRSETQYF	TGTGCCAGCTCACCACCGTCATTAGGTCGCTCGGAGACCCAGTACTTC
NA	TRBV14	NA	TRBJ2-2	CASSQDYRPAFTGELFF	TGTGCCAGCAGCCAAGACTACCGGCCAGCCTTCACCGGGGAGCTGTTTTTT
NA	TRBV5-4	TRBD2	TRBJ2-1	CASSLAGVFYNEQFF	TGTGCCAGCAGTCTAGCGGGAGTTTTCTACAATGAGCAGTTCTTC
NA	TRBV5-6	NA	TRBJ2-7	CASSPRPPYEQYF	TGTGCCAGCAGCCCTAGACCCCCCTACGAGCAGTACTTC
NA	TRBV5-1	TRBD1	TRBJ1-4	CASSLGQGTTNEKLFF	TGCGCCAGCAGCTTGGGACAGGGAACAACTAATGAAAAACTGTTTTTT
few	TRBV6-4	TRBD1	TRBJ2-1	CASSAGQGYNEQFF	TGTGCCAGCAGTGCAGGACAGGGCTACAATGAGCAGTTCTTC
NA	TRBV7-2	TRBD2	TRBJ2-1	CASSPGTSGYNEQFF	TGTGCCAGCAGCCCTGGGACTAGCGGCTACAATGAGCAGTTCTTC
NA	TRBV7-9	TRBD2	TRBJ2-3	CASSLGGTRWKDTQYF	TGTGCCAGCAGCTTAGGAGGGACTAGGTGGAAAGATACGCAGTATTTT
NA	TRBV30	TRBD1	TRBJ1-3	CAWSRLGTGSGNTIYF	TGTGCCTGGAGTCGGTTGGGGACAGGCTCTGGAAACACCATATATTTT
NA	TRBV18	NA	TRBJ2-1	CASSPEIRYNEQFF	TGTGCCAGCTCACCGGAGATTAGGTACAATGAGCAGTTCTTC
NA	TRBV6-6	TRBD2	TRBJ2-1	CASSSPGLAGGYEQFF	TGTGCCAGCAGTTCCCCCGGACTAGCGGGAGGCTATGAGCAGTTCTTC
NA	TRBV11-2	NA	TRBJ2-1	CASSLAGQSWNEQFF	TGTGCCAGCAGCTTAGCGGGTCAGAGTTGGAATGAGCAGTTCTTC
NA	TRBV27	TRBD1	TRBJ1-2	CASSSRGQGAYGYTF	TGTGCCAGCAGTTCCCGGGGACAGGGAGCCTATGGCTACACCTTC
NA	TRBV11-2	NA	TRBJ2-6	CASRPITGSGANVLTF	TGTGCCAGCAGACCTATAACAGGGTCTGGGGCCAACGTCCTGACTTTC
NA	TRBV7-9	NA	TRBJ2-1	CASSAQAIDEQFF	TGTGCCAGCAGCGCGCAGGCTATCGATGAGCAGTTCTTC
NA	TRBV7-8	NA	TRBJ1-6	CASSRGEVRSPLHF	TGTGCCAGCAGCCGCGGGGAGGTGAGGTCACCCCTCCACTTT
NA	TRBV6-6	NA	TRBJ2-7	CASGTPVSYEQYF	TGTGCCAGCGGCACGCCGGTCTCCTACGAGCAGTACTTC
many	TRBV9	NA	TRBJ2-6	CASTEEQAGANVLTF	TGTGCCAGCACGGAGGAGCAGGCAGGGGCCAACGTCCTGACTTTC
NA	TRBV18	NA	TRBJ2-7	CASSPIEGAYEQYF	TGTGCCAGCTCACCCATAGAAGGGGCCTACGAGCAGTACTTC
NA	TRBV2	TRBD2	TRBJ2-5	CASTSGAQETQYF	TGTGCCAGCACTAGCGGGGCCCAAGAGACCCAGTACTTC
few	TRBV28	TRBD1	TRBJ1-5	CASRLGDRGQQPQHF	TGTGCCAGCAGGCTCGGGGACAGGGGGCAGCAGCCCCAGCATTTT
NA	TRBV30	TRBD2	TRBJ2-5	CAWSVPTSGRETQYF	TGTGCCTGGAGCGTGCCTACTAGCGGGAGAGAGACCCAGTACTTC
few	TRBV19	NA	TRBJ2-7	CASGPAISEKQYF	TGTGCCAGTGGTCCCGCGATATCGGAGAAGCAGTACTTC
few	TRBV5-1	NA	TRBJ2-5	CASSLALDPRLQETQYF	TGCGCCAGCAGCTTGGCCCTAGACCCCAGGCTTCAAGAGACCCAGTACTTC
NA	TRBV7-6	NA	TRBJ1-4	CASSLAPGDLATNEKLFF	TGTGCCAGCAGCTTAGCCCCGGGAGACCTGGCAACTAATGAAAAACTGTTTTTT
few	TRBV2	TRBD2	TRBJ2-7	CASRPPLAGGPYEQYF	TGTGCCAGCCGCCCCCCTCTAGCGGGGGGGCCCTACGAGCAGTACTTC